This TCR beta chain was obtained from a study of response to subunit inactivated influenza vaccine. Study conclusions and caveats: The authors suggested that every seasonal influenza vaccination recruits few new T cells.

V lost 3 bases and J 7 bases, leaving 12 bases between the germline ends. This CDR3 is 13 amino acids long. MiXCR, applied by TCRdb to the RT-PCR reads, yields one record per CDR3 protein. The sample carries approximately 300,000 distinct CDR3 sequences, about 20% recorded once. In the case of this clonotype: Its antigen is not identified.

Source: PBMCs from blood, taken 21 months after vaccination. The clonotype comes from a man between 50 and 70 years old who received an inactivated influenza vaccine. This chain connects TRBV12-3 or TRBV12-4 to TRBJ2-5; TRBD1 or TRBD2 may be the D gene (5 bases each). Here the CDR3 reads CASSFEGIGTQYF. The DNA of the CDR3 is TGTGCCAGCAGTTTTGAGGGGATAGGGACCCAGTACTTC.